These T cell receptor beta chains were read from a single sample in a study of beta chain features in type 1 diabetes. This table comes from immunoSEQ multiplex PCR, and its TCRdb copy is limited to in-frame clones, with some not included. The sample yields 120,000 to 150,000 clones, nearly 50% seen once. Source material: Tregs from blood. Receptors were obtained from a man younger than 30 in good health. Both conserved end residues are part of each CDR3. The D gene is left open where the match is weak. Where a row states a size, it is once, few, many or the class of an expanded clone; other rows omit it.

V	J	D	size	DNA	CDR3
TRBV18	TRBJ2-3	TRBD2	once	TGTGCCAGCTCACGCGGGCGGGGGGGCACAGATACGCAGTATTTT	CASSRGRGGTDTQYF
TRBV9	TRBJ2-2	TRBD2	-	TGTGCCAGCAGCTCCCAGCGGGGCAACGCCGGGGAGCTGTTTTTT	CASSSQRGNAGELFF
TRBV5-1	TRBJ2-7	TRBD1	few	TGCGCCAGCAGCTCGGAGACAGGGGTCGAGCAGTACTTC	CASSSETGVEQYF
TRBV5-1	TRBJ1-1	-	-	TGCGCCAGCAGCTTGGCTCCGGGGGGGACTGAAGCTTTCTTT	CASSLAPGGTEAFF
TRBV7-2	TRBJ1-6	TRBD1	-	TGTGCCAGCAGCTTAGGCGGACAGGATAATTCACCCCTCCACTTT	CASSLGGQDNSPLHF
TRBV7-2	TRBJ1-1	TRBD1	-	TGTGCCAGCAGCCCGAGACAGGGAGGTACTGAAGCTTTCTTT	CASSPRQGGTEAFF
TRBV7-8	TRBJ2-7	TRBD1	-	TGTGCCAGCAGCTTAAGGGGGACAGCCTACGACGAGCAGTACTTC	CASSLRGTAYDEQYF
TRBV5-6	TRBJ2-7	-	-	TGTGCCAGCAGCCTCGTGAGCGAGCAGTACTTC	CASSLVSEQYF
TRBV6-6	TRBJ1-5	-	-	TGTGCCAGCTCTCTCCTAGGAGGGAATCAGCCCCAGCATTTT	CASSLLGGNQPQHF
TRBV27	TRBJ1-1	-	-	TGTGCCAGCAGTTTATCGTCAGTCGCACCAAAAGCTTTCTTT	CASSLSSVAPKAFF
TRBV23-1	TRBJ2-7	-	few	TGCGCCAGCAGTCAATCGGGGCAGGTCTCCTACGAGCAGTACTTC	CASSQSGQVSYEQYF
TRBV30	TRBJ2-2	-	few	TGTGCCCGAAACAAGAACACCGGGGAGCTGTTTTTT	CARNKNTGELFF
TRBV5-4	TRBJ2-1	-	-	TGTGCCAGCAGTCGCGGGACCGTTATCCACAATGAGCAGTTCTTC	CASSRGTVIHNEQFF
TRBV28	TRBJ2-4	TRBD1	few	TGTGCCAGCAGTTTAGACAGGGGGCGCCGGGGAAACATTCAGTACTTC	CASSLDRGRRGNIQYF
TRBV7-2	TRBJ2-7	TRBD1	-	TGTGCCAGCAACATACCGGGACAGGGGGCGCGAGGATTCTACGAGCAGTACTTC	CASNIPGQGARGFYEQYF
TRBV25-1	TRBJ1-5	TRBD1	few	TGTGCCAGCAGTGGCGAAGGGGGCCGACAGCCCCAGCATTTT	CASSGEGGRQPQHF
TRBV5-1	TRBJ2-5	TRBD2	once	TGCGCCAGCAGCTCCGGACCGACTAGCGGGAAAGAGACCCAGTACTTC	CASSSGPTSGKETQYF
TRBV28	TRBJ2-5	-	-	TGTGCCAGCAGTTTAATGCAGGGGCTCGCGGAGACCCAGTACTTC	CASSLMQGLAETQYF
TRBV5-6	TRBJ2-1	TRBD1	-	TGTGCCAGCAGCTTGACAGGGGGCCCCTACAATGAGCAGTTCTTC	CASSLTGGPYNEQFF
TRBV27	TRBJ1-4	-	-	TGTGCCAGCAGTCCCCGACAGACAACTAATGAAAAACTGTTTTTT	CASSPRQTTNEKLFF
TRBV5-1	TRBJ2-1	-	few	TGCGCCAGCAGCTTGGGAGCGGGTTTTGGCGATGAGCAGTTCTTC	CASSLGAGFGDEQFF
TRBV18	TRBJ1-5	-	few	TGTGCCAGCTCACCGCCCGGATACGGGAACAATCAGCCCCAGCATTTT	CASSPPGYGNNQPQHF
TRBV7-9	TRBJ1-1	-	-	TGTGCCAGCAGCTTGTCAACGGGCACTGAAGCTTTCTTT	CASSLSTGTEAFF
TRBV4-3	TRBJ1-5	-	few	TGCGCCAGCAGCCTCAATACGGGGGAGCCCCAGCATTTT	CASSLNTGEPQHF
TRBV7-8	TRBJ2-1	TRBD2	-	TGTGCCAGCAGCTTAGCGTCGGGACTAGCGGCCAATGAGCAGTTCTTC	CASSLASGLAANEQFF
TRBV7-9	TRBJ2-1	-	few	TGTGCCAGCAGGCGTGGAGGAGGAAGGATTGGAGGCAATGAGCAGTTCTTC	CASRRGGGRIGGNEQFF
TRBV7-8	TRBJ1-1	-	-	TGTGCCAGCAGCTTATTGGGAGGGCGGCGAGCTTTCTTT	CASSLLGGRRAFF
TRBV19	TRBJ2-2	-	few	TGTGCCAGTAGTACGACCGGACAGACCGGGGAGCTGTTTTTT	CASSTTGQTGELFF
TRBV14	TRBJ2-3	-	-	TGTGCCAGCAGCCCGAGAGCTACGGGGGTAGTTGGGACAGATACGCAGTATTTT	CASSPRATGVVGTDTQYF
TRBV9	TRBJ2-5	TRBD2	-	TGTGCCAGCAGCCGGGACTATAGGGAGACCCAGTACTTC	CASSRDYRETQYF
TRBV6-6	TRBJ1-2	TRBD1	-	TGTGCCAGCACCGCGGGACAGGGCAACTATGGCTACACCTTC	CASTAGQGNYGYTF
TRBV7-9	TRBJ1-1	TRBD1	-	TGTGCCAGCAGCCGACAGGGGAGTGAAGCTTTCTTT	CASSRQGSEAFF
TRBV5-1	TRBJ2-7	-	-	TGCGCCAGCAGCTCTCAGGGAGGTCCCTACGAGCAGTACTTC	CASSSQGGPYEQYF
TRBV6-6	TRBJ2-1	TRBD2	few	TGTGCCAGCAGTTACGAACTAGCGCGTGAGCAGTTCTTC	CASSYELAREQFF
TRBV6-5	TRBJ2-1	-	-	TGTGCCAGCAGTTCTCAGATCGATGAGCAGTTCTTC	CASSSQIDEQFF
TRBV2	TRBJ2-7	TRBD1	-	TGTGCCAGCAGATGGACAGGGAGCTCCTACGAGCAGTACTTC	CASRWTGSSYEQYF
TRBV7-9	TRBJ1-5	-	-	TGTGCCAGCAGCTTAGATCTTCCGAATCAGCCCCAGCATTTT	CASSLDLPNQPQHF